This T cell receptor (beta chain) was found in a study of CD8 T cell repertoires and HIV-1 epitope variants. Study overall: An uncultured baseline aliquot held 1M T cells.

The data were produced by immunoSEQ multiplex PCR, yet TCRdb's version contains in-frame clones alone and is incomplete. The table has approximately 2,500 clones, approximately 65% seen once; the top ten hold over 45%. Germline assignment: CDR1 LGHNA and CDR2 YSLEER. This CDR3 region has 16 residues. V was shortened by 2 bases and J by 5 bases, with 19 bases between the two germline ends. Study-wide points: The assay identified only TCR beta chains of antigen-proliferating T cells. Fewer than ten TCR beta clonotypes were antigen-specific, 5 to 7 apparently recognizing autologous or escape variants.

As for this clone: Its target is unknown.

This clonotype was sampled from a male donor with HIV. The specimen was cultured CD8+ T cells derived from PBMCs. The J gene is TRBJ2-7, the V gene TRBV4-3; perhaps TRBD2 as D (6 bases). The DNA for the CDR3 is TGCGCCAGCAGCCAAAGCGCACGGGGGAGATCTAACGAGCAGTACTTC. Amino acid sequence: CASSQSARGRSNEQYF.